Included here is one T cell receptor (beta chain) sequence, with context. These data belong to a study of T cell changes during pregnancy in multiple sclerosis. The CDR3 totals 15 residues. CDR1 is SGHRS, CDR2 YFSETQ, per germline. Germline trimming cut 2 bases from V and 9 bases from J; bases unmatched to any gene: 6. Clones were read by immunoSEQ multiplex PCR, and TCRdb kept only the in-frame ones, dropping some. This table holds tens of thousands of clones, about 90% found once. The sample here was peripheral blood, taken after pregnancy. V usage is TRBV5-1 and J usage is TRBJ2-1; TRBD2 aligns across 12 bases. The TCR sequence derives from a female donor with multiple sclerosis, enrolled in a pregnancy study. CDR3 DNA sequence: TGCGCCAGCAGCTTCCGACTAGCGGGAGAAGCTGAGCAGTTCTTC. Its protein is CASSFRLAGEAEQFF. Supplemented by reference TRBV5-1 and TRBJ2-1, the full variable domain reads KAGVTQTPRYLIKTRGQQVTLSCSPISGHRSVSWYQQTPGQGLQFLFEYFSETQRNKGNFPGRFSGRQFSNSRSEMNVSTLELGDSALYLCASSFRLAGEAEQFFGPGTRLTVL.